This is a list of T cell receptor beta chains from one sample in a study of shared clonotypes between healthy human individuals. The method was immunoSEQ multiplex PCR; TCRdb's version includes in-frame clones alone and lacks a portion of them. The sample consists of some 580,000 clones, 95% to 98% of them appearing once. Sequenced input: naive CD4+ T cells sorted from blood. The receptors here all came from a woman in her 30s in good health. Both conserved end residues are part of each CDR3. D genes are given only for firm matches. Some rows have no size entry. The others give once, few or many, or a class for an expanded clone.

j_call v_call clone_size d_call cdr3_nt cdr3_aa
TRBJ1-2 TRBV28 . TRBD1 TGTGCCAGCAGTTTATGGTTAAGGGGGCCCTATGGCTACACCTTC CASSLWLRGPYGYTF
TRBJ2-5 TRBV6-6 . TRBD1 TGTGCCAGCAGGGCCTGGACAGGGGAGGAGACCCAGTACTTC CASRAWTGEETQYF
TRBJ2-7 TRBV28 . . TGTGCCAGCAGACTACAAACCGGGAGTGTCTACGAGCAGTACTTC CASRLQTGSVYEQYF
TRBJ2-3 TRBV4-1 . . TGCGCCAGCAGCCAAGGACGGGACGCTATTATTAGCACAGATACGCAGTATTTT CASSQGRDAIISTDTQYF
TRBJ2-7 TRBV19 . . TGTGCCAGTCACCGAGCGGGCAACTCCTACGAGCAGTACTTC CASHRAGNSYEQYF
TRBJ2-3 TRBV5-8 . TRBD2 TGTGCCAGCAGCTTGGTAGGGACTAGCGGATACACAGATACGCAGTATTTT CASSLVGTSGYTDTQYF
TRBJ2-1 TRBV5-1 . TRBD2 TGCGCCAGCAGCTTAGGGACTACTGACAATGAGCAGTTCTTC CASSLGTTDNEQFF
TRBJ2-2 TRBV28 . TRBD2 TGTTCTAGCGGGTTGAACACCGGGGAGCTGTTTTTT CSSGLNTGELFF
TRBJ1-1 TRBV18 . . TGTGCCAGCTCACCACAGGGCGGTACTGAAGCTTTCTTT CASSPQGGTEAFF
TRBJ2-5 TRBV11-2 . . TGTGCCAGCAGCTTACACGGACAAATCCAAGAGACCCAGTACTTC CASSLHGQIQETQYF
TRBJ1-1 TRBV11-2 . TRBD1 TGTGCCAGCAGCTTATTGGGACAGGGGAACACTGAAGCTTTCTTT CASSLLGQGNTEAFF
TRBJ1-1 TRBV6-1 . TRBD1 TGTGCCAGCAGTGTGCGACAGGGAGGCCCTGAAGCTTTCTTT CASSVRQGGPEAFF
TRBJ2-3 TRBV28 . TRBD2 TGTGCCAGCAGCTACAACGGGAGGGACACAGATACGCAGTATTTT CASSYNGRDTDTQYF
TRBJ1-1 TRBV5-4 . . TGTGCCAGCAGTCAGACACTGAACACTGAAGCTTTCTTT CASSQTLNTEAFF
TRBJ1-2 TRBV9 once . TGTGCCAGCAGCGAGCCTTTTAACTATGGCTACACCTTC CASSEPFNYGYTF
TRBJ2-7 TRBV7-9 once . TGTGCCAGCAGCTTAATGGACGGAGGGAGAAGCGAGCAGTACTTC CASSLMDGGRSEQYF
TRBJ2-7 TRBV29-1 . TRBD1 TGCAGCGTTGAAGATCAAGGGACAGGGGCCCACGAGCAGTACTTC CSVEDQGTGAHEQYF
TRBJ2-5 TRBV6-6 . . TGTGCCAGCAGTTACGGACGCGGGGCCCAGTACTTC CASSYGRGAQYF
TRBJ2-7 TRBV18 . . TGTGCCAGCTCACCCGAGTACGAGCAGTACTTC CASSPEYEQYF
TRBJ2-7 TRBV13 . TRBD2 TGTGCCAGCAGCTTATCCCCTAGCGGGAGGTCCTACGAGCAGTACTTC CASSLSPSGRSYEQYF
TRBJ1-2 TRBV28 . . TGTGCCAGCAGCTCCCAGCAGGGGAGGAATGGCTACACCTTC CASSSQQGRNGYTF
TRBJ2-7 TRBV6-6 . TRBD2 TGTGCCAGCAGTTCTAGCGGCTACGAGCAGTACTTC CASSSSGYEQYF
TRBJ2-5 TRBV2 . . TGTGCCAGCAGCCCTCTCGAGGGGGGGGCAAAAGAGACCCAGTACTTC CASSPLEGGAKETQYF
TRBJ2-7 TRBV7-2 . . TGTGCCAGCAGCTTAGACCTCTCGGCGCGCTCCTACGAGCAGTACTTC CASSLDLSARSYEQYF
TRBJ1-4 TRBV5-5 once . TGTGCCAGCAGCCCCATCTCGGGTGAAAAACTGTTTTTT CASSPISGEKLFF
TRBJ1-4 TRBV4-1 . . TGCGCCAGCAGCCGAGAGCTCGACTGGTATGGTGAAAAACTGTTTTTT CASSRELDWYGEKLFF
TRBJ2-1 TRBV5-4 . . TGTGCCAGCAGCGGGCCGGGACTTGAGCAGTTCTTC CASSGPGLEQFF
TRBJ1-5 TRBV19 . TRBD1 TGTGCCAGCGAGGACAGGCCTGGTAGCAATCAGCCCCAGCATTTT CASEDRPGSNQPQHF
TRBJ2-7 TRBV21-1 . . TGTGCCAGCAGCAAAGGGAAAACTGCCTTCCCCTACGAGCAGTACTTC CASSKGKTAFPYEQYF
TRBJ2-2 TRBV19 . . TGTGCCAGTAGTATTCTCGGGACGAACACCGGGGAGCTGTTTTTT CASSILGTNTGELFF
TRBJ2-3 TRBV6-1 . TRBD2 TGTGCCAGCACCTACCTAGCGGGAGTAGCCGATACGCAGTATTTT CASTYLAGVADTQYF
TRBJ1-5 TRBV28 once TRBD1 TGTGCCAGCAGCTATGACAGGGGTGCTAATCAGCCCCAGCATTTT CASSYDRGANQPQHF
TRBJ2-1 TRBV6-5 . . TGTGCCAGCAGGGGGGGGGCTCTAAAGCGGCAGTTCTTC CASRGGALKRQFF
TRBJ2-1 TRBV19 once TRBD2 TGTGCCAGTAGTAGTCCGGGACACTTAAGGACTAGCGGGAATTACAATGAGCAGTTCTTC CASSSPGHLRTSGNYNEQFF
TRBJ2-7 TRBV28 . TRBD2 TGTGCCAGCAGCCAGTCAACGGGAGGTATCTACGAGCAGTACTTC CASSQSTGGIYEQYF
TRBJ1-4 TRBV6-1 . . TGTGCCAGCAGTGGGGGGGCGACAGTTAATGAAAAACTGTTTTTT CASSGGATVNEKLFF
TRBJ1-1 TRBV28 . . TGTGCCAGCAGTTTAAGCGTACAGTGGACTGAAGCTTTCTTT CASSLSVQWTEAFF
TRBJ2-6 TRBV5-1 . . TGCGCCAGCAGCAGGGAGAGCTCTGGGGCCAACGTCCTGACTTTC CASSRESSGANVLTF
TRBJ1-5 TRBV6-1 . . TGTGCCTCCAAGGGGCAAGCGGACACGCCCCAGCATTTT CASKGQADTPQHF
TRBJ2-1 TRBV2 . TRBD2 TGTGCCAGCAGTGGTGACACCCCAGCGGGGGGAGGGTACAATGAGCAGTTCTTC CASSGDTPAGGGYNEQFF
TRBJ1-1 TRBV18 once . TGTGCCAGCTCAACGCAAAAGACAGGGAACACTGAAGCTTTCTTT CASSTQKTGNTEAFF
TRBJ1-1 TRBV4-1 . . TGCGCCAGCAGCCAAGGACGGGGAGTCGGGACTGAAGCTTTCTTT CASSQGRGVGTEAFF
TRBJ1-5 TRBV28 . TRBD1 TGTGCCAGCAGTTCCGACAGGGGGCTGCCCCAGCATTTT CASSSDRGLPQHF
TRBJ1-5 TRBV7-9 . . TGTGCCAGCAGCTTAGCTTCCGGGCCAAATCAGCCCCAGCATTTT CASSLASGPNQPQHF
TRBJ1-4 TRBV19 . . TGTGCCAGTAGTTCAGGGAAAAATGAAAAACTGTTTTTT CASSSGKNEKLFF
TRBJ1-2 TRBV6-1 . . TGTGCCAGCAAGTTGGGATGGGACTATGGCTACACCTTC CASKLGWDYGYTF